The 27 T cell receptor beta chains below were found in one sample sequenced in a study of spatial heterogeneity in lung cancer. Time point here: sample taken at primary tumor resection. One entry per CDR3 protein results from TCRdb running MiXCR on the 5' RACE reads. The data hold about 36,000 distinct CDR3 sequences, with about 7.7% observed a single time. This specimen consisted of PBMCs, obtained at surgery. The receptors shown here come from a female donor with early-stage non-small cell lung cancer.

The sample holds many counts of this clonotype. This chain joins TRBV12-3 or TRBV12-4 and TRBJ2-3, with no clear D. V lost 4 bases, J lost 2 bases, and 13 bases lay in between. This CDR3 spans 15 amino acids. The CDR3 DNA is TGTGCCAGCAGTTACGGCAGCCCTCCCACAGATACGCAGTATTTT. Amino acid sequence: CASSYGSPPTDTQYF.

Many counts were recorded for this clonotype. The chain uses TRBV4-3 and TRBJ1-5, with D maybe TRBD1 (5 bases). The CDR3 is 15 amino acids. V lost 2 bases to trimming and J lost 6 bases, with 14 bases between them. CDR1 and CDR2 from the germline V gene are LGHNA and YSLEER. The CDR3 sequence is CASSQYEGAAQPQHF. The CDR3 DNA sequence: TGCGCCAGCAGCCAATACGAAGGGGCGGCTCAGCCCCAGCATTTT.

Many counts were recorded for this clonotype. V and J are TRBV29-1 and TRBJ2-3; D is perhaps TRBD2 (5 bases). The V gene's germline CDR1 is SQVTM and CDR2 ANQGSEA. Trimming removed 8 bases at V and 0 bases at J, with 15 bases between. CDR3 size: 14 residues. The CDR3 DNA sequence: TGCAGCTCCCTTGCGGTAGCGAGCACAGATACGCAGTATTTT. Its translation: CSSLAVASTDTQYF.

The table lists this clonotype with many counts. The chain is built from TRBV20-1 and TRBJ2-7; 7 bases match TRBD1. Germline CDR1 DFQATT, CDR2 SNEGSKA (reference sequence). Trimming took 6 bases from V and 3 from J; bases not matched to a gene: 8. This CDR3 has 13 amino acids. The CDR3 reads CSAGPGQRYEQYF. The CDR3 nucleotides read TGCAGTGCCGGACCGGGACAGCGCTACGAGCAGTACTTC.

This rearrangement joins TRBV7-2 to TRBJ2-7; no reliable D call. Germline V gene data show CDR1 as SGHTA and CDR2 as FQGNSA. The CDR3 is made up of 12 amino acids. Trimming cost V 2 bases and J 2 bases, with 4 bases left between them. The CDR3 DNA follows: TGTGCCAGCAGCTTACGGCCCTACGAGCAGTACTTC. Translating it yields CASSLRPYEQYF. Filled out from reference TRBV7-2 and TRBJ2-7, the complete variable domain reads GAGVSQSPSNKVTEKGKDVELRCDPISGHTALYWYRQSLGQGLEFLIYFQGNSAPDKSGLPSDRFSAERTGGSVSTLTIQRTQQEDSAVYLCASSLRPYEQYFGPGTRLTVT.

The chain is built from TRBV24-1 and TRBJ2-7; 7 nucleotides align to TRBD2. The CDR3 runs to 14 residues. The V gene end was trimmed by 4 bases and the J gene end by 6 bases; junction bases not matched to a gene: 8. In germline, CDR1 is KGHDR, CDR2 SFDVKD. In nucleotides, the CDR3 is TGTGCCACCAGTGAGGGAGGGATCCTGGGCGAGCAGTACTTC. Translation: CATSEGGILGEQYF.

This clonotype was found a few times. The rearrangement links TRBV18 to TRBJ2-7; 11 positions agree with TRBD1. The CDR3 is 13 residues long. Per germline, CDR1 KGHSH and CDR2 LQKENI. The ends lost 5 bases at V and 5 bases at J; junction bases unmatched: 2. This CDR3 is CASSGTGGNEQYF. The CDR3 DNA is TGTGCCAGCTCAGGGACAGGGGGAAACGAGCAGTACTTC.

This clonotype was seen repeatedly, ten times or more. The chain has TRBV28 and TRBJ2-1, with TRBD2 matching over 8 bases. V lost 5 bases, J lost 2 bases, and 5 bases stayed unmatched. The CDR3 spans 15 residues. Per the germline V gene, CDR1 is MDHEN and CDR2 is SYDVKM. The CDR3: CASSLVAGTYNEQFF. In DNA form, the CDR3 reads TGTGCCAGCAGTCTAGTAGCGGGGACCTACAATGAGCAGTTCTTC. Based on the CDR3 plus reference TRBV28 and TRBJ2-1, the full variable domain is DVKVTQSSRYLVKRTGEKVFLECVQDMDHENMFWYRQDPGLGLRLIYFSYDVKMKEKGDIPEGYSVSREKKERFSLILESASTNQTSMYLCASSLVAGTYNEQFFGPGTRLTVL.

This clonotype was detected many times. V usage is TRBV25-1 and J usage is TRBJ2-5, with 7 positions matching TRBD1. This CDR3 comprises 15 residues. From germline, CDR1 is MGHDK and CDR2 SYGVNS. Trimming took 4 bases from V and 2 from J; bases not matched to a gene: 7. The CDR3 sequence is CASSGSTGIQETQYF. As DNA, the CDR3 is TGTGCCAGCAGTGGTTCGACAGGGATTCAAGAGACCCAGTACTTC.

This clonotype has ten or more counts. The rearrangement links TRBV6-6 to TRBJ2-1; D is possibly TRBD2 (6 bases). Germline V gene sequence: CDR1 MNHNY, CDR2 SVGAGI (reference sequence). There are 12 residues in the CDR3. The ends were cut back, 5 bases at V and 6 bases at J, with 8 bases in the middle. Here the CDR3 DNA reads TGTGCCAGCAGTCCGACTAGCAATGAGCAGTTCTTC. This translates into CASSPTSNEQFF.

Concerning this clonotype itself: The junction shows a germline mismatch at one end, possibly a read error. V gene TRBV6-4 combines with J gene TRBJ1-1; D ambiguous. This CDR3 spans 8 amino acids. Germline V CDR1 and CDR2: MRHNA, SNTAGT. The CDR3 coding sequence is TGTGCCAGCAGTGACTCCCCCTTT. Its protein is CASSDSPF.

This clonotype was counted many times. The rearrangement links TRBV7-6 to TRBJ2-5, with D hard to call. Germline CDR1 and CDR2: SGHVS and FNYEAQ. Trimming stripped 5 bases from V and 4 bases from J, with 8 bases between. This CDR3 is 12 amino acids long. The CDR3 sequence is CASSTPPETQYF. The CDR3 DNA is TGTGCCAGCAGCACACCGCCAGAGACCCAGTACTTC.

This clonotype was recorded many times. V usage is TRBV19 and J usage is TRBJ2-1, with TRBD2 as a possible D gene (6 bases). The germline CDR1 and CDR2 sequences are LNHDA and SQIVND (reference sequence). This CDR3 spans 13 amino acids. V lost 2 bases, J lost 7 bases, and 9 bases lay in between. The CDR3 region has the DNA TGTGCCAGTAGTATACTCGGGGGAAATGAGCAGTTCTTC. Translation gives CASSILGGNEQFF.

In regard to this clonotype: A much larger clone sits a single nucleotide away, making a read error possible. The V call is TRBV11-3, the J call TRBJ2-1, with D possibly TRBD1 on 5 matching bases. V gave up 5 bases and J gave up 6 bases, with 11 bases separating them. Germline assignment: CDR1 SGHNT and CDR2 YENEEA. This CDR3 spans 13 amino acids. The CDR3: CASSRQSANEQFF. The CDR3 DNA is TGTGCCAGCAGCCGACAGAGTGCCAATGAGCAGTTCTTC.

This clonotype has a count of ten or more. The J gene is TRBJ2-2, the V gene TRBV7-8; no reliable D call. The CDR3 is 13 residues long. The ends were cut back, 0 bases at V and 6 bases at J, with 5 bases in the middle. Looked up from germline, CDR1 is SGHVS and CDR2 is FQNEAQ. CDR3 sequence (DNA): TGTGCCAGCAGCTTAGCGGCGTCCGGGGAGCTGTTTTTT. Amino acids: CASSLAASGELFF.

This clonotype was seen many times. The chain recombines TRBV20-1 with TRBJ2-1, with D perhaps matching TRBD2 (6 bases). V was pared by 5 bases and J by 1 base, with 18 bases between. There are 16 residues in the CDR3. Germline V gene lookup returns CDR1 DFQATT and CDR2 SNEGSKA (reference sequence). The CDR3 reads CSAGSRTEGSYNEQFF. CDR3 in DNA: TGCAGTGCTGGCTCTCGGACGGAGGGATCCTACAATGAGCAGTTCTTC.

In the case of this clonotype: A much larger clone is a single base away; this may be a read error. The chain joins TRBV15 to TRBJ2-7; D remains ambiguous. The germline V gene has CDR1 LNHNV and CDR2 YYDKDF (reference sequence). The CDR3 length is 14 residues. The CDR3 sequence: CATSRDLGYYEQHF. CDR3 sequence (DNA): TGTGCCACCAGCAGAGATCTGGGGTACTACGAGCAGCACTTC.

This clonotype was detected many times. This chain joins TRBV2 and TRBJ2-3; D tentatively fits TRBD1 or TRBD2 (5 bases each). V lost 3 bases, J lost 4 bases, and 17 bases lay in between. Germline V gene data show CDR1 as SNHLY and CDR2 as FYNNEI. This CDR3 spans 16 amino acids. The CDR3 reads CASSDIMRGMADTQYF. The CDR3 nucleotides are TGTGCCAGCAGTGATATAATGAGGGGAATGGCAGATACGCAGTATTTT.

In this sample, this clonotype turned up a few times. The CDR3 loop reads CASSPFGELFF. CDR3 DNA: TGTGCCAGCAGCCCATTCGGGGAGCTGTTTTTT. J is TRBJ2-2 and V is TRBV7-2; D is uncertain. This CDR3 is built from 11 residues. Germline CDR1 SGHTA, CDR2 FQGNSA. V shed 5 bases and J shed 7 bases, with 5 bases lying between them. Based on the CDR3 plus reference TRBV7-2 and TRBJ2-2, the full variable domain is GAGVSQSPSNKVTEKGKDVELRCDPISGHTALYWYRQSLGQGLEFLIYFQGNSAPDKSGLPSDRFSAERTGGSVSTLTIQRTQQEDSAVYLCASSPFGELFFGEGSRLTVL.

This clonotype was seen only a few times. The chain couples TRBV5-1 to TRBJ1-5; TRBD1 aligns across 8 bases. Germline V gene data show CDR1 as SGHRS and CDR2 as YFSETQ. The J segment lost 7 bases and the V segment lost 5 bases, leaving 8 bases of the junction unmatched. CDR3 length equals 14 residues. CDR3 region: CASSPDRGSQPQHF. CDR3 coding DNA: TGCGCCAGCAGTCCAGACAGGGGATCACAGCCCCAGCATTTT.

The gene calls are TRBV20-1 and TRBJ2-3; TRBD1 matches at 11 bases. This CDR3 contains 15 residues. In germline, CDR1 is DFQATT, CDR2 SNEGSKA (reference sequence). Trimming cost V 4 bases and J 4 bases; bases outside gene matches: 7. CDR3 protein: CSAMGGQGAADTQYF. The CDR3 region has the DNA TGCAGTGCTATGGGCGGACAGGGGGCGGCAGATACGCAGTATTTT.

Only a few counts were recorded for this clonotype. J is TRBJ2-7 and V is TRBV27, with D maybe TRBD2 (6 bases). The CDR3 length is 11 residues. Germline V gene lookup returns CDR1 MNHEY and CDR2 SMNVEV (reference sequence). V lost 9 bases, J lost 4 bases, and 10 bases lay in between. The CDR3 here is CASMEGYEQYF. The CDR3 nucleotides read TGTGCCAGTATGGAGGGTTACGAGCAGTACTTC.

The sample holds many counts of this clonotype. This chain joins TRBV5-6 and TRBJ2-3; TRBD2 agrees at 8 bases. This CDR3 spans 15 amino acids. V lost 0 bases, J lost 7 bases, and 7 bases stayed unmatched. Germline V CDR1 and CDR2: SGHDT, YYEEEE. Here the CDR3 DNA reads TGTGCCAGCAGCTTGGTCGCGGGGGGCGGAAATACGCAGTATTTT. It is translated as CASSLVAGGGNTQYF.

This clonotype occurred many times. The chain has TRBV29-1 and TRBJ2-1; the D gene could be TRBD1 or TRBD2 (5 bases each). The germline V gene encodes CDR1 SQVTM and CDR2 ANQGSEA. The CDR3 has 12 residues. Trimming stripped 5 bases from V and 3 bases from J, with 8 bases between. The CDR3 here is CSVWDLYNEQFF. CDR3 DNA sequence: TGCAGCGTTTGGGACCTCTACAATGAGCAGTTCTTC.

This clonotype was seen repeatedly, ten times or more. The gene calls are TRBV5-5 and TRBJ2-5; D unclear. The CDR3 loop spans 12 amino acids. Germline-derived CDR1 and CDR2 are SGHKS and YYEKEE (reference sequence). The V gene lost 1 base and the J gene lost 4 bases, with 5 bases spanning the gap. Written as DNA, the CDR3 is TGTGCCAGCAGCTTGTTTGGAGAGACCCAGTACTTC. It codes for CASSLFGETQYF.

The chain employs TRBV11-2 and TRBJ2-7, with D perhaps matching TRBD1 (6 bases). Trimming took 1 base from V and 6 from J, leaving 10 bases between them. This CDR3 region has 13 residues. Germline V gene data show CDR1 as SGHAT and CDR2 as FQNNGV. CDR3 amino acids: CASSLAGAAEQYF. As DNA, the CDR3 is TGTGCCAGCAGCTTAGCAGGGGCGGCCGAGCAGTACTTC.

This clonotype was detected many times. The chain combines TRBV15 with TRBJ2-2, with 8 nucleotides matching TRBD1. Germline CDR1 and CDR2: LNHNV and YYDKDF (reference sequence). Trimming at V came to 3 bases and at J to 5 bases, leaving 2 bases not matched to a gene. This CDR3 has 14 amino acids. Here the CDR3 DNA reads TGTGCCACCAGCAGTCGGACAGGGACCGGGGAGCTGTTTTTT. It specifies CATSSRTGTGELFF.